These 15 T cell receptor beta chains originate from one sample sequenced in a study of T cells in Graves' hyperthyroidism and ophthalmopathy. Researchers took RNA transcripts and amplified the TCR beta CDR3 regions from them. With the HTBI primer set, the TCR CDR3 went through a first round of RT-PCR. TCRdb called the multiplex PCR reads again in MiXCR, with one record for every CDR3 protein. Counted here are approximately 400,000 distinct CDR3 sequences, approximately 14% occurring once; the ten biggest clones make up around a quarter. The sequencing input was blood. All receptors derive from a woman under 30 with Graves' hyperthyroidism that later progressed to Graves' ophthalmopathy.

This clonotype has at least ten counts. The chain carries TRBV18 and TRBJ2-7, with 11 bases aligning to TRBD1. J was trimmed by 2 bases and V by 4 bases; bases with no gene match: 4. The CDR3 length is 15 residues. CDR1 is KGHSH, CDR2 LQKENI, per germline. CDR3: CASSLGTGGTYEQYF. The CDR3 bases are TGTGCCAGCTCACTCGGGACAGGGGGAACCTACGAGCAGTACTTC. Full variable domain (missing parts from reference TRBV18 and TRBJ2-7): NAGVMQNPRHLVRRRGQEARLRCSPMKGHSHVYWYRQLPEEGLKFMVYLQKENIIDESGMPKERFSAEFPKEGPSILRIQQVVRGDSAAYFCASSLGTGGTYEQYFGPGTRLTVT.

The gene calls are TRBV9 and TRBJ2-3; 8 nucleotides align to TRBD2. V lost 6 bases and J lost 2; bases outside the gene matches: 8. Germline V gives CDR1 SGDLS, CDR2 YYNGEE. This CDR3 has 15 residues. CDR3 DNA sequence: TGTGCCAGCACCAGTAGCGGGACTTACACAGATACGCAGTATTTT. Amino acid sequence: CASTSSGTYTDTQYF.

The rearrangement links TRBV6-2 or TRBV6-3 to TRBJ1-5; tentative D call: TRBD1 (6 bases). Germline V gene data show CDR1 as MNHEY and CDR2 as SVGEGT. The CDR3 runs to 11 residues. The V end was cut by 6 bases, the J end by 7 bases, with 7 bases between. The CDR3 reads CASRRGQPQHF. CDR3 bases: TGTGCCAGCAGGAGGGGGCAGCCCCAGCATTTT.

This clonotype was recorded at least ten times. The V call is TRBV24-1, the J call TRBJ2-1, with 8 nucleotides matching TRBD1. This CDR3 spans 17 amino acids. With V trimmed by 4 bases and J by 4 bases, 11 bases remained unmatched. Germline lookup yields CDR1 KGHDR and CDR2 SFDVKD. This CDR3 reads CATSEPGQGRGYNEQFF. CDR3 sequence (DNA): TGTGCCACCAGTGAGCCAGGACAGGGAAGGGGGTACAATGAGCAGTTCTTC.

The table lists this clonotype with many counts. The DNA for the CDR3 is TGTGCCAGCAGGCCGCAGGGCCCAGAGACCCAGTACTTC. Its translation: CASRPQGPETQYF. The chain carries TRBV11-2 and TRBJ2-5; TRBD1 might be the D (5 bases). This CDR3 comprises 13 residues. Germline loops: CDR1 SGHAT, CDR2 FQNNGV. Trimming took off 6 bases at V and 4 bases at J, with 12 bases between the two ends.

In its sample, this clonotype was seen many times. Here the CDR3 DNA reads TGCAGTGCTCGGGAGGGTTTTGCCGCGGCAAAAAACACTGAAGCTTTCTTT. Translation gives CSAREGFAAAKNTEAFF. The chain has TRBV20-1 and TRBJ1-1; D remains ambiguous. The CDR3 runs to 17 residues. Germline V gene sequence: CDR1 DFQATT, CDR2 SNEGSKA (reference sequence). Trimming pared 5 bases from V and 2 bases from J, leaving 24 bases between.

This clonotype was counted only a few times. The CDR3 coding sequence is TGTGCCAGCAGCGGACGGACTAGCGGGAGTACCTTGCAAGATACGCAGTATTTT. It encodes CASSGRTSGSTLQDTQYF. The gene calls are TRBV9 and TRBJ2-3; 13 nucleotides line up with TRBD2. J lost 5 bases, V lost 3 bases, and 12 bases had no gene match. Looked up from germline, CDR1 is SGDLS and CDR2 is YYNGEE. The CDR3 extends over 18 amino acids.

The V gene is TRBV20-1, the J gene TRBJ1-1, with 8 positions matching TRBD1. V shed 5 bases, J shed 5 bases, and the junction held 13 bases outside the gene matches. The germline V gene has CDR1 DFQATT and CDR2 SNEGSKA (reference sequence). The CDR3 sequence is 15 residues long. CDR3 nucleotides: TGCAGTGCTTGGGATAGCCCTCACAGGGGGACTGAAGCTTTCTTT. Translated, it gives CSAWDSPHRGTEAFF.

This clonotype was seen ten or more times. This chain joins TRBV20-1 and TRBJ2-7; weak D call: TRBD1 (5 bases). Germline CDR1 and CDR2: DFQATT and SNEGSKA (reference sequence). The ends were cut back, 3 bases at V and 0 bases at J, with 6 bases in the middle. CDR3 length: 12 amino acids. CDR3 in DNA: TGCAGTGCTAGGGACATCTCCTACGAGCAGTACTTC. The encoded protein is CSARDISYEQYF.

The chain recombines TRBV27 with TRBJ2-1; maybe TRBD1 (5 bases). This CDR3 has 16 residues. Germline-derived CDR1 and CDR2 are MNHEY and SMNVEV (reference sequence). Trimming stripped 5 bases from V and 0 bases from J, with 14 bases between. The CDR3 DNA reads as TGTGCCAGCAGTCCAAGACAGTTATCCTCCTACAATGAGCAGTTCTTC. This codes for CASSPRQLSSYNEQFF.

This clonotype was seen only a few times. A much larger clone differs from this one at a single base, so this may be a read error. The genes are TRBV28 and TRBJ1-5; D possibly corresponds to TRBD1 (5 bases). The CDR3 consists of 14 residues. V was shortened by 11 bases and J by 1 base, with 15 bases between the two germline ends. Germline CDR1 and CDR2: MDHEN and SYDVKM. CDR3 residues: CAGRGGGSNQPQHF. DNA for the CDR3: TGTGCCGGCCGGGGGGGTGGCAGCAATCAGCCCCAGCATTTT.

Turning to this clonotype: The junction shows a germline mismatch at one end, possibly a read error. J is TRBJ1-1 and V is TRBV6-2 or TRBV6-3, with D possibly matching TRBD1 (5 bases). CDR1 is MNHEY, CDR2 SVGEGT, per germline. The CDR3 covers 14 residues. CDR3 protein: CASSYDRLNAEAFF. In nucleotides, the CDR3 is TGTGCCAGCAGTTACGACAGATTGAACGCTGAAGCTTTCTTT.

This clonotype was seen a single time. The chain combines TRBV29-1 with TRBJ1-1, with a tentative D call TRBD1 (6 bases). Germline V gene lookup returns CDR1 SQVTM and CDR2 ANQGSEA. The ends were cut back, 1 base at V and 5 bases at J, with 14 bases in the middle. This CDR3 is built from 14 residues. The CDR3 protein is CSVEGLGGGTEAFF. The DNA of the CDR3 is TGCAGCGTTGAAGGTTTAGGGGGAGGGACTGAAGCTTTCTTT. Looking up the rest from reference TRBV29-1 and TRBJ1-1 gives the full variable domain: SAVISQKPSRDICQRGTSLTIQCQVDSQVTMMFWYRQQPGQSLTLIATANQGSEATYESGFVIDKFPISRPNLTFSTLTVSNMSPEDSSIYLCSVEGLGGGTEAFFGQGTRLTVV.

To note about this clonotype: At one boundary the junction diverges from the germline segment, which might be a read error. The chain links TRBV7-7 to TRBJ2-1; TRBD2 matches at 7 bases. CDR1 SSHAT and CDR2 FNYEAQ come from the germline V gene (reference sequence). This CDR3 contains 13 residues. Written as DNA, the CDR3 is TGTGCTAGCAGCTTAGAACTAGCGAATGAGCAGTTCTTC. This codes for CASSLELANEQFF.

This clonotype was recorded at least ten times. The chain recombines TRBV4-2 with TRBJ2-7; 10 bases are a match to TRBD1. The trim removed 0 bases at V and 1 base at J, leaving 3 bases unmatched. CDR1 and CDR2 from the germline V gene are LGHNA and YNFKEQ. This CDR3 has 16 amino acids. The CDR3 here is CASSQEGQGISYEQYF. In DNA form, the CDR3 reads TGTGCCAGCAGCCAAGAGGGACAGGGGATTTCCTACGAGCAGTACTTC.